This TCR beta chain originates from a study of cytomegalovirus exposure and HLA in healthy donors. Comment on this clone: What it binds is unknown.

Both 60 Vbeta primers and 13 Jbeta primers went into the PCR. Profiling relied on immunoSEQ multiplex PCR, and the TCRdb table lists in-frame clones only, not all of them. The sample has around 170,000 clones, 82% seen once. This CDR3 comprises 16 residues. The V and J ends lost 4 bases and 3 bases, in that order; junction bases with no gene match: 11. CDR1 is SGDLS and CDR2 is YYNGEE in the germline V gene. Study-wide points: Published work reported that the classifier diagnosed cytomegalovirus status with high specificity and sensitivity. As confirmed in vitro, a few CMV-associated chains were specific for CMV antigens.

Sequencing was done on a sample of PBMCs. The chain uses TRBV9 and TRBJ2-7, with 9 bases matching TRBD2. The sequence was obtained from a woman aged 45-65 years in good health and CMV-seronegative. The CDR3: CASSREGSGGIYEQYF. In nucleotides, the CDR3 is TGTGCCAGCAGCCGGGAAGGGAGCGGGGGGATCTACGAGCAGTACTTC.